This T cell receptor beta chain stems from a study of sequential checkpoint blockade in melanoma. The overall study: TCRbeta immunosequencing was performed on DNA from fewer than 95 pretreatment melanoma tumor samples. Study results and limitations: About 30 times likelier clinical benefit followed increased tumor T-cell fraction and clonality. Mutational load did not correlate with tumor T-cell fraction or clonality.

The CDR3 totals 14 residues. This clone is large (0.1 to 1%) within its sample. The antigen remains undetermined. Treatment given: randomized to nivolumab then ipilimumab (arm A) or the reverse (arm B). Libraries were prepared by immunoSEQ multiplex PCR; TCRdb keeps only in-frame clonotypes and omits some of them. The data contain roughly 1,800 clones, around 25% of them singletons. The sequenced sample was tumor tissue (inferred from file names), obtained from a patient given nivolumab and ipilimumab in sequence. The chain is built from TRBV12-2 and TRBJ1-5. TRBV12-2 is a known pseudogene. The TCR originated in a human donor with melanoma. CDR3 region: CASPYGGCNQPQHF. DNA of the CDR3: TGTGCCAGTCCCTATGGGGGTTGCAATCAGCCCCAGCATTTT.